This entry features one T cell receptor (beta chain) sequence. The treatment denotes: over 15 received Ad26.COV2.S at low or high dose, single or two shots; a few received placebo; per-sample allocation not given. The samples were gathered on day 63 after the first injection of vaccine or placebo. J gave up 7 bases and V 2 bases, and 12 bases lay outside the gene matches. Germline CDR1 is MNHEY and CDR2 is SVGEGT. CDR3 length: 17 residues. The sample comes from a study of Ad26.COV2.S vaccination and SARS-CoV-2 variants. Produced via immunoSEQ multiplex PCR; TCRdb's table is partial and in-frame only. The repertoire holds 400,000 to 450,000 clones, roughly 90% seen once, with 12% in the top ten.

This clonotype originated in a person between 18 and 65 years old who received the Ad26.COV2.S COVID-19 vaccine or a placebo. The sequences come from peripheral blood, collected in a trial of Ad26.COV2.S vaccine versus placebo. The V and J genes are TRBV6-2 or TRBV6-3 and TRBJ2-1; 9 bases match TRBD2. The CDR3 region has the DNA TGTGCCAGCAGTTACAAAGAGAGGCTAGCGGGATTTAATGAGCAGTTCTTC. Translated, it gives CASSYKERLAGFNEQFF.